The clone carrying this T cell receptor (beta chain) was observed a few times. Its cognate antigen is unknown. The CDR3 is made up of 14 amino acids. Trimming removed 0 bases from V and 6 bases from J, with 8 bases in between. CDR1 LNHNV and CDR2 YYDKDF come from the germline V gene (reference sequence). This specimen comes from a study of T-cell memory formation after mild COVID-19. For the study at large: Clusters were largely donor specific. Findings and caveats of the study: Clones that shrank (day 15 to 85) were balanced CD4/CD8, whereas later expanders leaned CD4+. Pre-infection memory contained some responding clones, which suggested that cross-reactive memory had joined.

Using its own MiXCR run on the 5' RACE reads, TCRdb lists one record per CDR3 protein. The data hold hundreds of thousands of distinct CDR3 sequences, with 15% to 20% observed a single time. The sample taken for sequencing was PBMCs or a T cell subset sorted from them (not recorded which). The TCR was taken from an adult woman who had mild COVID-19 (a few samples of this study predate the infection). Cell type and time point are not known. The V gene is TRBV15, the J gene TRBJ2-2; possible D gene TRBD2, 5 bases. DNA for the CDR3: TGTGCCACCAGCAGAGATTACGGGGCCGGGGAGCTGTTTTTT. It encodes CATSRDYGAGELFF.